The T cell receptor (beta chain) under discussion was sequenced for a study of T-cell memory formation after mild COVID-19. Study outcomes and limitations: There was a balanced CD4/CD8 profile in clones contracting day 15 to 85, and later expanders leaned CD4+.

Comment on this clonotype: Antigen: not known.

The V and J ends lost 2 bases and 5 bases respectively, with 18 bases between them. This CDR3 comprises 16 residues. A single record per CDR3 protein comes from TCRdb applying MiXCR to the 5' RACE reads. Seen here are roughly 620,000 distinct CDR3 sequences, roughly 18% observed once, and the top ten hold about 12%. Sample: PBMCs or a T cell subset sorted from them (not recorded which). The clonotype comes from an adult woman who had mild COVID-19 (a few samples of this study predate the infection). Cell type and time point are not known. The V gene is TRBV12-3 or TRBV12-4, the J gene TRBJ1-2; tentative D call: TRBD1 (5 bases). CDR3 residues: CASSLFSGSFGYGYTF. The CDR3 DNA sequence: TGTGCCAGCAGTTTATTTTCAGGGTCCTTCGGGTATGGCTACACCTTC.